This is a list of T cell receptor beta chains from one sample in a study of blood T cell repertoires in COVID-19. Measured with immunoSEQ multiplex PCR; TCRdb has only the in-frame clones, and not every one. The table has around 70,000 clones, approximately 80% seen once. The sample consisted of peripheral blood. Receptors were obtained from a man aged 45-60 years with COVID-19, enrolled during active disease. CDR3s include the opening cysteine and the closing phenylalanine or tryptophan. The D gene is left open where the match is weak. Expanded clones get a size class; other rows say once, few or many, or leave the size out.

V gene: TRBV28
J gene: TRBJ2-7
D gene: .
CDR3 length: 11
clone size: .
CDR3 protein: CASGLLHEQYF
CDR3 DNA: TGTGCCAGCGGCCTCCTTCACGAGCAGTACTTC

V gene: TRBV2
J gene: TRBJ1-5
D gene: .
CDR3 length: 14
clone size: few
CDR3 protein: CASSEQRGRQPQHF
CDR3 DNA: TGTGCCAGCAGTGAGCAAAGGGGTAGACAGCCCCAGCATTTT

V gene: TRBV9
J gene: TRBJ1-1
D gene: .
CDR3 length: 14
clone size: .
CDR3 protein: CASSVDDTYTEAFF
CDR3 DNA: TGTGCCAGCAGCGTGGATGACACATATACTGAAGCTTTCTTT

V gene: TRBV6-2/TRBV6-3
J gene: TRBJ2-3
D gene: TRBD1
CDR3 length: 16
clone size: few
CDR3 protein: CASSYPRGQGTDTQYF
CDR3 DNA: TGTGCCAGCAGTTACCCCCGCGGACAGGGAACAGATACGCAGTATTTT

V gene: TRBV19
J gene: TRBJ1-6
D gene: .
CDR3 length: 18
clone size: .
CDR3 protein: CASSMAPPSLRDNSPLHF
CDR3 DNA: TGTGCCAGTAGTATGGCCCCTCCCTCATTACGGGATAATTCACCCCTCCACTTT

V gene: TRBV6-2/TRBV6-3
J gene: TRBJ2-1
D gene: TRBD2
CDR3 length: 14
clone size: few
CDR3 protein: CASSYELAGNEQFF
CDR3 DNA: TGTGCCAGCAGTTACGAACTAGCGGGCAATGAGCAGTTCTTC

V gene: TRBV7-3
J gene: TRBJ2-6
D gene: TRBD1
CDR3 length: 17
clone size: many
CDR3 protein: CASSLDGTGSGANVLTF
CDR3 DNA: TGTGCCAGCAGCTTAGACGGGACAGGGTCTGGGGCCAACGTCCTGACTTTC

V gene: TRBV20-1
J gene: TRBJ1-5
D gene: .
CDR3 length: 14
clone size: few
CDR3 protein: CSASSARYNQPQHF
CDR3 DNA: TGCAGTGCTAGTTCGGCCAGGTACAATCAGCCCCAGCATTTT

V gene: TRBV4-1
J gene: TRBJ1-5
D gene: TRBD1
CDR3 length: 16
clone size: .
CDR3 protein: CASSRLTGGGNQPQHF
CDR3 DNA: TGCGCCAGCAGCCGACTTACAGGGGGAGGCAATCAGCCCCAGCATTTT

V gene: TRBV10-3
J gene: TRBJ2-5
D gene: TRBD2
CDR3 length: 13
clone size: once
CDR3 protein: CAISVGRAETQYF
CDR3 DNA: TGTGCCATCAGTGTGGGGAGGGCAGAGACCCAGTACTTC